Listed below are T cell receptor beta chains from one sample, sequenced in a study of PD-L1 blockade in urothelial cancer. Libraries were prepared by immunoSEQ multiplex PCR; TCRdb keeps only in-frame clonotypes and omits some of them. Among 70,000 to 75,000 clones listed, around 83% were seen once. The material was PBMCs, obtained around atezolizumab (anti-PD-L1) treatment. Receptor source: a woman in her sixties or seventies with urothelial cancer. Each CDR3 is given without its conserved first and last residue. The order of the fields is J gene, V gene, CDR3 protein.

TRBJ2-4,TRBV4-2,ASSQEAGDSIQY
TRBJ2-1,TRBV15,ATSKSTGWGYNEQF
TRBJ1-4,TRBV2,ASNRGLEKLF
TRBJ2-2,TRBV6-6,ASRKNRETGELF
TRBJ1-2,TRBV11-2,ASTSGGYYGYT
TRBJ2-7,TRBV2,ASIKSGGGRRGEQY
TRBJ1-3,TRBV10-3,ATSKQGSRNTIY
TRBJ1-1,TRBV6-5,ASSYSGTGEVGAF
TRBJ2-6,TRBV19,ASSPNRQGARGANVLT
TRBJ1-5,TRBV18,ASSSQGYNQPQH
TRBJ2-7,TRBV5-1,ASSRTQGGAYEQY
TRBJ2-2,TRBV19,ASRPPGQGNTGELF
TRBJ2-2,TRBV2,ASSIRTGGTGELF
TRBJ1-4,TRBV19,ASSPDRAEAEKLF
TRBJ1-6,TRBV5-1,ASSLAPGDSPLH
TRBJ2-5,TRBV2,ASSKGLAGETQY